This T cell receptor (beta chain) emerged from a study of blood T cell repertoires in COVID-19. For the study at large: Acute and convalescent COVID-19 samples came from the United States, Italy and Spain. Sources were T cells, B-cell-depleted T cells, or PBMCs; the material itself was cDNA or gDNA.

Libraries were prepared by immunoSEQ multiplex PCR; TCRdb keeps only in-frame clonotypes and omits some of them. Of some 200,000 clones listed, roughly 76% are singletons. While infection was still active, Seattle patients were enrolled and then followed longitudinally. Sequencing input: peripheral blood. The TCR sequence derives from a woman between 40 and 55 years old with COVID-19, enrolled during active disease.

The CDR3 nucleotides read TGTGCCAGCAACCCAGCGGGAGGGAGCGAGCAGTACTTC. It encodes CASNPAGGSEQYF. The rearrangement uses TRBV6-5 and TRBJ2-7, with 10 bases fitting TRBD2. V lost 7 bases to trimming and J lost 6 bases; unmatched junction nucleotides: 6. The CDR3 runs to 13 residues. Germline values: CDR1 MNHEY, CDR2 SVGAGI.